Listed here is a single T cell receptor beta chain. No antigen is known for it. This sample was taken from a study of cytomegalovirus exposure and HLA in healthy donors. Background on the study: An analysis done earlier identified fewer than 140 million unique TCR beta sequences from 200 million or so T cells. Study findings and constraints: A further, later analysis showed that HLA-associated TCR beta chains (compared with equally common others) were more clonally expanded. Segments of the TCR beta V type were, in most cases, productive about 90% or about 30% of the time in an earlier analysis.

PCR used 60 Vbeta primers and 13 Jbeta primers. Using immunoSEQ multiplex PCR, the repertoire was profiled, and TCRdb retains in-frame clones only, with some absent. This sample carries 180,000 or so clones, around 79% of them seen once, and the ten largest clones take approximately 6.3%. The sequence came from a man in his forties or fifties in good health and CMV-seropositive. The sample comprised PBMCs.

In nucleotides, the CDR3 is TGTGCCAGCAGCGTGGGGGACAGAAAAAACACTGAAGCTTTCTTT. Its protein product is CASSVGDRKNTEAFF. The chain has TRBV9 and TRBJ1-1; 7 nucleotides line up with TRBD1. From germline, CDR1 is SGDLS and CDR2 YYNGEE. V shed 2 bases and J 2 bases; nucleotides not matched to a gene: 6. This CDR3 spans 15 amino acids.